The clone carrying this T cell receptor beta chain was counted many times. The antigen remains undetermined. Combining a sample-barcoded 5' primer with a J-beta primer mix, a second PCR ran for about 6 to 11 cycles. Tags on each cDNA molecule came from a template-switch adaptor with 12 random nucleotides. One entry per CDR3 protein results from TCRdb running MiXCR on the 5' RACE reads. Here the sample spans roughly 1 million distinct CDR3 sequences, 20% to 25% being singletons. The sample belongs to a study of blood T cells in healthy people across ages. With 4 bases removed from V and 1 base from J, the gap between germline ends came to 12 bases. The CDR3 covers 15 residues. Germline loops: CDR1 SGHRS, CDR2 YFSETQ. Notes on the study in general: Donor CMV infection status was unknown, possibly confounding age-related changes in expanded clonotypes. PBMCs were not sorted, which prevented a conclusive comparison of naive versus antigen-experienced cells.

These data are also associated with another study on T cells of mothers and their children.

The sequence was collected from a girl aged 2 to 10 in good health. The sequencing input was blood. The chain is built from TRBV5-1 and TRBJ1-5; D not certain. The CDR3 DNA sequence: TGCGCCAGCAGCCCGGAGGGCGGCAGCAATCAGCCCCAGCATTTT. This encodes CASSPEGGSNQPQHF.